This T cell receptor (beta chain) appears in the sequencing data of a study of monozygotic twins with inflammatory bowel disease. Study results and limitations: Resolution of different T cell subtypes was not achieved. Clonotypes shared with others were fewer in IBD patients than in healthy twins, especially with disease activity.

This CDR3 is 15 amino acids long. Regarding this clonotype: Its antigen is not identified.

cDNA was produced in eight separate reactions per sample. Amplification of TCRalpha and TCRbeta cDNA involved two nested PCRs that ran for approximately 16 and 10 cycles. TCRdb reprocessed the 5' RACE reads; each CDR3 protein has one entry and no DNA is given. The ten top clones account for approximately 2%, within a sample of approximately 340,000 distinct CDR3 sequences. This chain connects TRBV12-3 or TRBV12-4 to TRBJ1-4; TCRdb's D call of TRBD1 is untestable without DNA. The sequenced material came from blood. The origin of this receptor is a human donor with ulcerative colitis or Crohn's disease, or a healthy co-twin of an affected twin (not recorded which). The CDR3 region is CASSFRASTNEKLFF.